This record looks at one T cell receptor (beta chain) sequence and its context. V lost 8 bases, J lost 2 bases, and 12 bases lay in between. Germline CDR1 reads MNHEY; CDR2 reads SVGAGI. The CDR3 sequence is 13 residues long. This specimen belongs to a study of blood T cell repertoires in COVID-19. Clones were sequenced by immunoSEQ multiplex PCR, and TCRdb holds only the in-frame ones, with some missing. The table lists fewer than 100,000 clones, approximately 88% of them singletons, with less than 45% in the top ten. Sequenced input: peripheral blood. The V and J genes are TRBV6-5 and TRBJ1-1, with D unclear. The clonotype comes from a human donor in a cohort sampled during active COVID-19. The CDR3 nucleotides are TGTGCCAGCCGGATGACAAGTAACACTGAAGCTTTCTTT. This sequence encodes CASRMTSNTEAFF.